This T cell receptor beta chain was observed in a study of cytotoxic CD8 clonotypes in ibrutinib-treated CLL. Study details: For this cohort, patients were about a dozen relapsed/refractory and around 16 treatment-naive, while approximately 17 were IGHV unmutated.

As regards this clone: Its antigen is not identified. This sample includes further DNA sequences coding for the same CDR3.

Germline values: CDR1 SEHNR, CDR2 FQNEAQ (reference sequence). The trim removed 1 base at V and 0 bases at J, leaving 3 bases unmatched. This CDR3 is built from 16 residues. Study-level results: Sustained-remission and progressing patients were not sampled at matched times.

The method was immunoSEQ multiplex PCR; TCRdb's version includes in-frame clones alone and lacks a portion of them. Here the sample spans 200,000 to 250,000 clones, 70% being singletons. This sequence was found in a human donor with chronic lymphocytic leukemia. The input for sequencing was PBMCs, taken after 24 months of ibrutinib treatment. The genes are TRBV7-9 and TRBJ2-3; 8 bases map to TRBD2. The CDR3 protein is CASSLGASGSTDTQYF. The CDR3 region has the DNA TGTGCCAGCAGCTTAGGGGCTAGCGGGAGCACAGATACGCAGTATTTT. Supplemented by reference TRBV7-9 and TRBJ2-3, the full variable domain reads DTGVSQNPRHKITKRGQNVTFRCDPISEHNRLYWYRQTLGQGPEFLTYFQNEAQLEKSRLLSDRFSAERPKGSFSTLEIQRTEQGDSAMYLCASSLGASGSTDTQYFGPGTRLTVL.